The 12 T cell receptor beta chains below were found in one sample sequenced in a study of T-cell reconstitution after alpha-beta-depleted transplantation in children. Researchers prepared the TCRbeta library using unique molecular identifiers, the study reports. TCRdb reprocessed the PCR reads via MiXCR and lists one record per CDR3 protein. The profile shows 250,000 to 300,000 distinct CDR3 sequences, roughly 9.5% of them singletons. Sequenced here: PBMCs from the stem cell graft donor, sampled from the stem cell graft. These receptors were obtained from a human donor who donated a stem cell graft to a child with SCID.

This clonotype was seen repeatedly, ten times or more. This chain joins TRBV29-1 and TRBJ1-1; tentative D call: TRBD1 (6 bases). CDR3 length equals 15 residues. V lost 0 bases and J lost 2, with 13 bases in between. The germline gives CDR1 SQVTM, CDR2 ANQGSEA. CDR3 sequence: CSVEDRGGLNTEAFF. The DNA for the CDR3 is TGCAGCGTTGAAGATCGGGGGGGCTTAAACACTGAAGCTTTCTTT.

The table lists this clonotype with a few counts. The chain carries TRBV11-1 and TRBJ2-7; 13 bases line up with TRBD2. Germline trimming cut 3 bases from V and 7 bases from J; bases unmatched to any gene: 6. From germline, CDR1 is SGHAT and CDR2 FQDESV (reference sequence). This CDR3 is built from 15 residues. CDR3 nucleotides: TGTGCCAGCAGCTTCGGGACTAGCGGGATCGGTGAGCAGTACTTC. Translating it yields CASSFGTSGIGEQYF.

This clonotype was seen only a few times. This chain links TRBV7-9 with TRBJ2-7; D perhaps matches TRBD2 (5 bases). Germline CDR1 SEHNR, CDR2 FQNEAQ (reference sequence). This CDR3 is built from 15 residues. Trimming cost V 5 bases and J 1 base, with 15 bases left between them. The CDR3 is CASSQAGLGSYEQYF. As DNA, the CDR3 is TGTGCCAGCAGCCAGGCGGGTCTTGGATCCTACGAGCAGTACTTC.

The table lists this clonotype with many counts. CDR3 sequence: CASSPLGELFF. The CDR3 nucleotides are TGTGCCAGCAGTCCGCTAGGGGAGCTGTTTTTT. This rearrangement joins TRBV12-3 or TRBV12-4 to TRBJ2-2; D gene ambiguous. This CDR3 has 11 residues. V lost 5 bases, J lost 8 bases, and 6 bases lay in between.

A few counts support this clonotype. CDR3 sequence reads: CASSIPGQGNEQYF. Written as DNA, the CDR3 is TGTGCCAGCAGTATCCCGGGACAGGGGAACGAGCAGTACTTC. The V call is TRBV6-1, the J call TRBJ2-7; 10 nucleotides align to TRBD1. Trimming at V came to 5 bases and at J to 5 bases, leaving 6 bases not matched to a gene. Per germline, CDR1 MNHNS and CDR2 SASEGT. The length of the CDR3 is 14 residues.

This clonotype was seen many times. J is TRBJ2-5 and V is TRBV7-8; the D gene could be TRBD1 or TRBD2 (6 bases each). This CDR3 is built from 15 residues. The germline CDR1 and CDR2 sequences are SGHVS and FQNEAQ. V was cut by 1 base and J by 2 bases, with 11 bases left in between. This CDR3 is CASSLGRGTQETQYF. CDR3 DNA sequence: TGTGCCAGCAGCTTAGGGAGGGGGACGCAAGAGACCCAGTACTTC.

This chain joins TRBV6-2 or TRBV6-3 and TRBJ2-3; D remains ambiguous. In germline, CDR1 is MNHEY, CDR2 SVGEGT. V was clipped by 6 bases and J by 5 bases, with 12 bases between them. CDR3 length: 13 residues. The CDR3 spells CASSRPMGDTQYF. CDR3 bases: TGTGCCAGCAGCCGCCCCATGGGAGATACGCAGTATTTT.

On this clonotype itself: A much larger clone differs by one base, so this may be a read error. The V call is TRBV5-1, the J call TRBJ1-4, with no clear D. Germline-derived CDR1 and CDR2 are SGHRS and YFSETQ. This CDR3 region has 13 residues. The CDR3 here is CASSRATNEKLYF. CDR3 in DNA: TGCGCCAGCAGCAGGGCCACTAATGAAAAACTGTATTTT.

The chain's CDR3 is CSAGKQGLNTEAFF. Here the CDR3 DNA reads TGCAGTGCTGGTAAACAGGGTTTGAACACTGAAGCTTTCTTT. J is TRBJ1-1 and V is TRBV20-1; the D gene is possibly TRBD1 (6 bases). CDR1 and CDR2 from the germline V gene are DFQATT and SNEGSKA (reference sequence). V lost 5 bases to trimming and J lost 0 bases, with 13 bases between them. The CDR3 loop spans 14 amino acids.

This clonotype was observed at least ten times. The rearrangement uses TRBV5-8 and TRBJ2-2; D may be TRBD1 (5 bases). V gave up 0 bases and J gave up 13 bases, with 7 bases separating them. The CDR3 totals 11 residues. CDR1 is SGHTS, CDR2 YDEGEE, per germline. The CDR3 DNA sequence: TGTGCCAGCAGCTTGGGGACAAGGCTGTTTTTT. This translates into CASSLGTRLFF.

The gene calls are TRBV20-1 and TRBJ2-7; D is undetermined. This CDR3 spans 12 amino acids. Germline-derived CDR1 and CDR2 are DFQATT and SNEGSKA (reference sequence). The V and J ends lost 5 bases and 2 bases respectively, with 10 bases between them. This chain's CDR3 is CSALDTAYEQYF. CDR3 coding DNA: TGCAGTGCTCTCGACACGGCCTACGAGCAGTACTTC.

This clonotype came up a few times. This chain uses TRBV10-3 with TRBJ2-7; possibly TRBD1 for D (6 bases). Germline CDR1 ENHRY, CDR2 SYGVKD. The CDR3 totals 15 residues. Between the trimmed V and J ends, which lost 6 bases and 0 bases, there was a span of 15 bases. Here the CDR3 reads CAIRPRDTDSYEQYF. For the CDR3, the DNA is TGTGCCATCAGGCCCCGGGACACCGACTCCTACGAGCAGTACTTC.